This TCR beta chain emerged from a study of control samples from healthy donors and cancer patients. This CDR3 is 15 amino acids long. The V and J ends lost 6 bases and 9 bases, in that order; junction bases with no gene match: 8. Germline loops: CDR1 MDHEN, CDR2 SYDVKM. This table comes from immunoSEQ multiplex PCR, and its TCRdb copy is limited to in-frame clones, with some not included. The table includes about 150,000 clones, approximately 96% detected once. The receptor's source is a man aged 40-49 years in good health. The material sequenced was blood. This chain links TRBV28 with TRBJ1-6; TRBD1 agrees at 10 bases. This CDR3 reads CASRDSGQGPSPLHF. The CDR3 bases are TGTGCCAGCAGAGATTCGGGACAGGGGCCTTCACCCCTCCACTTT.